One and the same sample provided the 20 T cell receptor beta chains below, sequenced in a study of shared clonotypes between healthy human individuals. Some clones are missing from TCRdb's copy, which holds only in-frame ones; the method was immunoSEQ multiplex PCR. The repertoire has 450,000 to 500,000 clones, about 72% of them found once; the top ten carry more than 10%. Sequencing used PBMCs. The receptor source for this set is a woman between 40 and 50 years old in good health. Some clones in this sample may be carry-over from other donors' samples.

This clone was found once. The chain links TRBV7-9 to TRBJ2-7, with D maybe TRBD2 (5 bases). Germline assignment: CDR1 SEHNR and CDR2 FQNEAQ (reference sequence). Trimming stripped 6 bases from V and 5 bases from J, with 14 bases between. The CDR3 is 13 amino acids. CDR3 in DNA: TGTGCCAGCAGGGCAGAGGGTACCAACGAGCAGTACTTC. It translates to CASRAEGTNEQYF.

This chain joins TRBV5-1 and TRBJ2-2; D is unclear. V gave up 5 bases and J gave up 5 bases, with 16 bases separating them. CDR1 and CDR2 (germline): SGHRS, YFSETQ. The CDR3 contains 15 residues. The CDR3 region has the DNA TGCGCCAGCAGACCCGCCCGGGTGGGAACCGGGGAGCTGTTTTTT. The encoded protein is CASRPARVGTGELFF.

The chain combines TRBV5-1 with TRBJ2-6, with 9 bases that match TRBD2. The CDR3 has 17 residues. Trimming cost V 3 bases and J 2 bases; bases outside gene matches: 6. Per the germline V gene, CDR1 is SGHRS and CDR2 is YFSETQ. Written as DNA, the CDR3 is TGCGCCAGCAGCTCCGGGACTAGCTGGCCTGGGGCCAACGTCCTGACTTTC. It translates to CASSSGTSWPGANVLTF.

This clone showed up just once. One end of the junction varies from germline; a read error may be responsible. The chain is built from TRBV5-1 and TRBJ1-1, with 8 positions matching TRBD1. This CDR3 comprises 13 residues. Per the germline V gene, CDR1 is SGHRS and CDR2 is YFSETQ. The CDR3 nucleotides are TGCGCCAGCAGTTTGGACAGGGCCACTGAAGCTTTCTTT. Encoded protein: CASSLDRATEAFF.

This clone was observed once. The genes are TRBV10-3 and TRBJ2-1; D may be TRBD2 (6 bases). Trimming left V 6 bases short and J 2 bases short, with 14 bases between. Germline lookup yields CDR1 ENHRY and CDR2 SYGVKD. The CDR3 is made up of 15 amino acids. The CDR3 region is CAIRQERRAYNEQFF. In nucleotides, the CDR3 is TGTGCCATCAGGCAGGAGCGGAGGGCCTACAATGAGCAGTTCTTC.

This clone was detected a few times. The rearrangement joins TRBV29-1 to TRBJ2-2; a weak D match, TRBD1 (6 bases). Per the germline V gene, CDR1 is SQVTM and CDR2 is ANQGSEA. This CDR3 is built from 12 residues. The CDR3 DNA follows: TGCATGAGTAGGGGGAATGACGGGGAGCTGTTTTTT. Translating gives CMSRGNDGELFF.

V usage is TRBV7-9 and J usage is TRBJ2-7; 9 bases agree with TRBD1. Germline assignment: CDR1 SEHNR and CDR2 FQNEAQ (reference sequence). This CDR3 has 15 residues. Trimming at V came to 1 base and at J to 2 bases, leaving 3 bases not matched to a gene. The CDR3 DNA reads TGTGCCAGCAGCTTAGGGACAGGGGCCGCCTACGAGCAGTACTTC. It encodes CASSLGTGAAYEQYF. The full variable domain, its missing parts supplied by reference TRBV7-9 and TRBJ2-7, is DTGVSQNPRHKITKRGQNVTFRCDPISEHNRLYWYRQTLGQGPEFLTYFQNEAQLEKSRLLSDRFSAERPKGSFSTLEIQRTEQGDSAMYLCASSLGTGAAYEQYFGPGTRLTVT.

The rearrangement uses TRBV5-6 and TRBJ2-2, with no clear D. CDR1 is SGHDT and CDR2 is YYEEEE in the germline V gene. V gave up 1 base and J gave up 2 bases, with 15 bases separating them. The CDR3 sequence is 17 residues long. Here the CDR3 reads CASSLSGDPGNTGELFF. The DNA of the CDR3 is TGTGCCAGCAGCTTGTCCGGAGACCCAGGAAACACCGGGGAGCTGTTTTTT.

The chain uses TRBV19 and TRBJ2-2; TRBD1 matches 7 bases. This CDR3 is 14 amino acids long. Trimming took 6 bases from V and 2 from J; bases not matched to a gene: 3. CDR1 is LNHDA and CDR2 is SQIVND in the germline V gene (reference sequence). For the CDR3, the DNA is TGTGCCAGTAGAGGGGGCTTAAACACCGGGGAGCTGTTTTTT. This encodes CASRGGLNTGELFF.

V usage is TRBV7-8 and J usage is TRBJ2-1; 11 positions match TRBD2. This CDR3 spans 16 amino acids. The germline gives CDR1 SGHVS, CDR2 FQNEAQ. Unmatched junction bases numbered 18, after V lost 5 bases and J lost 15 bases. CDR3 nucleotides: TGTGCCAGCAGCCAGAGACCCGGGACTAGCGGTTTCGTGCCGTTCTTC. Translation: CASSQRPGTSGFVPFF.

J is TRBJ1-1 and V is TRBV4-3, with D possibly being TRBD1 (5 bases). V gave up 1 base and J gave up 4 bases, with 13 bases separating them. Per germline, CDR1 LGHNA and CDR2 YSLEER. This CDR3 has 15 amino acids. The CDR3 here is CASSQGPGKFTEAFF. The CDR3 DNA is TGCGCCAGCAGCCAAGGACCAGGGAAGTTCACTGAAGCTTTCTTT.

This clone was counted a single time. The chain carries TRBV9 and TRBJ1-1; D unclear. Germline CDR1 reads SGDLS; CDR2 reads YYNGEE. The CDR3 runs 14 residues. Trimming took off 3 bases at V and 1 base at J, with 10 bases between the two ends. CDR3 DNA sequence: TGTGCCAGCAGCGCCCAAACAGCGAACACTGAAGCTTTCTTT. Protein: CASSAQTANTEAFF.

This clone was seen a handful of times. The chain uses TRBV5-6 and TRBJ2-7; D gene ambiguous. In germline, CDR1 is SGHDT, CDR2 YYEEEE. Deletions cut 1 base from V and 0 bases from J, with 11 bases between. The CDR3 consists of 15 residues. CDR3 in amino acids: CASSLFGSTSYEQYF. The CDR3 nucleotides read TGTGCCAGCAGCTTGTTCGGCAGTACCTCCTACGAGCAGTACTTC.

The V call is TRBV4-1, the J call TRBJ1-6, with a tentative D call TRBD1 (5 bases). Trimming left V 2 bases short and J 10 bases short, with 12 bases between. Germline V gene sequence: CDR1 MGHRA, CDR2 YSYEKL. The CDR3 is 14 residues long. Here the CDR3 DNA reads TGCGCCAGCAGCCAATTTCCGGGGGTCTCACCCCTCCACTTT. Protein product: CASSQFPGVSPLHF.

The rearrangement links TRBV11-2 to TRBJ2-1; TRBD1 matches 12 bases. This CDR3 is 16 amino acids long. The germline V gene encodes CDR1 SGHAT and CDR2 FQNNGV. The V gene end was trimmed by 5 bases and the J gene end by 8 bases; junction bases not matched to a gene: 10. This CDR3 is CASSGSRDRGLDEQFF. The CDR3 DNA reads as TGTGCCAGCAGCGGCAGCCGGGACAGGGGGCTCGATGAGCAGTTCTTC.

The CDR3 reads CASSVAPGSSGSSYEQYF. The CDR3 nucleotides are TGTGCCAGCAGCGTAGCCCCCGGGTCTAGCGGGAGCTCCTACGAGCAGTACTTC. The chain links TRBV9 to TRBJ2-7, with 10 nucleotides matching TRBD2. The CDR3 consists of 18 residues. J was trimmed by 0 bases and V by 0 bases; bases with no gene match: 9. In germline, CDR1 is SGDLS, CDR2 YYNGEE.

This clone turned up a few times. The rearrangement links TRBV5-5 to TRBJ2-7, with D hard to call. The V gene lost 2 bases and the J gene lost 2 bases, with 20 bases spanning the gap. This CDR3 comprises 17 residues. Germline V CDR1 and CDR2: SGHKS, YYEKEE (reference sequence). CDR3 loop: CASSLGPPATRTYEQYF. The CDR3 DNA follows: TGTGCCAGCAGCTTAGGGCCGCCCGCGACACGCACCTACGAGCAGTACTTC.

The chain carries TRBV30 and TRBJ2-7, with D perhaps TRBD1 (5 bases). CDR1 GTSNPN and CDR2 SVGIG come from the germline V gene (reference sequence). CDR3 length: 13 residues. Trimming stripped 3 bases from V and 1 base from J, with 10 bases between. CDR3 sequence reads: CAWRKAGSYEQYF. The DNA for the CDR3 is TGTGCCTGGAGGAAGGCAGGGTCCTACGAGCAGTACTTC.

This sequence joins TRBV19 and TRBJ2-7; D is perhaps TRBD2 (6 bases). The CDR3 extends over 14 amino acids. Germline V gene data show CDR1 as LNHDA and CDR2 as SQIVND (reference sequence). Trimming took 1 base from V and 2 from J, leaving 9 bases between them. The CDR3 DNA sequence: TGTGCCAGTAGTATAGGGCGGGGCCCCTACGAGCAGTACTTC. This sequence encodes CASSIGRGPYEQYF.

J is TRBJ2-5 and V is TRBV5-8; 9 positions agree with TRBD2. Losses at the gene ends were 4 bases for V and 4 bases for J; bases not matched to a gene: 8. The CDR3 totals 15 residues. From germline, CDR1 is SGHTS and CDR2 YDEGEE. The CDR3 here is CASSLSGRPRETQYF. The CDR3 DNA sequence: TGTGCCAGCAGCCTAAGCGGGAGGCCGAGAGAGACCCAGTACTTC.